This T cell receptor beta chain was captured by sequencing in a study of Ad26.COV2.S vaccination and SARS-CoV-2 variants. Overall study: The vaccine Ad26.COV2.S was put into the muscle once, or twice with 56 days between. Study-level findings and limits: Vaccinees and placebo recipients showed similar non-spike TCR breadth.

A remark on this clone: Antigen unknown.

Stated treatment: approximately 18 received Ad26.COV2.S at low or high dose, single or two shots; about five received placebo; per-sample allocation not given. Samples came from day 63 after the first vaccine or placebo injection. The table came from immunoSEQ multiplex PCR; TCRdb's copy has only in-frame clones and leaves some out. The data show 350,000 to 600,000 clones, roughly nine tenths seen once. The V and J ends lost 5 bases and 7 bases, in that order; junction bases with no gene match: 3. Germline CDR1 is SGHTA and CDR2 is FQGTGA. There are 12 residues in the CDR3. The chain employs TRBV7-3 and TRBJ1-1, with TRBD1 matching over 8 bases. The source was peripheral blood, collected in a trial of Ad26.COV2.S vaccine versus placebo. This clonotype originated in a person aged 18 to 65 who received the Ad26.COV2.S COVID-19 vaccine or a placebo. CDR3 in DNA: TGTGCCAGCAGCCCAGGACAGGGTGAAGCTTTCTTT. Translated, it gives CASSPGQGEAFF.